These 11 T cell receptor beta chains came from one sample sequenced in a study of T cell repertoires in cytomegalovirus infection. TCRdb re-called the reads through MiXCR, storing one row per CDR3 protein. The profile covers some 300,000 distinct CDR3 sequences, with approximately 10% appearing a single time and less than 3% taken by the ten largest. Input material: PBMCs. The receptors stem from a human donor in good health (CMV status not recorded). Some clones in this sample may be carry-over from other donors' samples.

This clonotype was detected many times. V and J are TRBV25-1 and TRBJ1-6, with 9 bases matching TRBD1. V lost 7 bases and J lost 4; bases outside the gene matches: 2. The CDR3 contains 14 residues. Per germline, CDR1 MGHDK and CDR2 SYGVNS. CDR3 nucleotide sequence: TGTGCCAGCACCGACAGGGGGTATAATTCACCCCTCCACTTT. It codes for CASTDRGYNSPLHF.

Ten or more counts support this clonotype. The chain combines TRBV11-1 with TRBJ2-3; 8 bases line up with TRBD2. Losses at the gene ends were 6 bases for V and 5 bases for J; bases not matched to a gene: 10. This CDR3 contains 15 residues. CDR1 and CDR2 (germline): SGHAT, FQDESV (reference sequence). This CDR3 reads CASSPRRGDGDTQYF. DNA for the CDR3: TGTGCCAGCAGTCCCCGGCGGGGGGATGGAGATACGCAGTATTTT.

Many counts were recorded for this clonotype. The chain has TRBV7-9 and TRBJ1-1; TRBD1 might be the D (5 bases). Trimming stripped 3 bases from V and 7 bases from J, with 9 bases between. Germline V gene sequence: CDR1 SEHNR, CDR2 FQNEAQ (reference sequence). The CDR3 is 12 residues long. In DNA form, the CDR3 reads TGTGCCAGCAGCTTGGGGGGTGGTGAAGCTTTCTTT. Its translation is CASSLGGGEAFF.

This clonotype was seen at least ten times. The chain joins TRBV20-1 to TRBJ1-2, with D possibly matching TRBD1 (6 bases). From germline, CDR1 is DFQATT and CDR2 SNEGSKA (reference sequence). The CDR3 sequence is 15 residues long. V was cut by 5 bases and J by 4 bases, with 20 bases left in between. DNA for the CDR3: TGCAGTGCTTGGGAGGGGGACCGAAACTCCTATGGCTACACCTTC. As protein: CSAWEGDRNSYGYTF.

By share, this clonotype ranks as medium-sized. The rearrangement uses TRBV6-2 or TRBV6-3 and TRBJ2-7, with TRBD2 matching over 9 bases. Germline V lookup: CDR1 MNHEY, CDR2 SVGEGT. J was trimmed by 3 bases and V by 8 bases; bases with no gene match: 5. This CDR3 is built from 13 residues. The CDR3 nucleotides read TGTGCCAGCCAGCGGGGGGCCTTCTACGAGCAGTACGTC. This sequence encodes CASQRGAFYEQYV.

This clonotype was observed at least ten times. The rearrangement uses TRBV6-5 and TRBJ1-1; 7 nucleotides match TRBD1. Germline lookup yields CDR1 MNHEY and CDR2 SVGAGI. This CDR3 has 19 amino acids. With V trimmed by 2 bases and J by 1 base, 16 bases remained unmatched. The CDR3: CASSYQPTGTLLENTEAFF. The CDR3 region has the DNA TGTGCCAGCAGTTACCAACCGACAGGGACCCTACTCGAGAACACTGAAGCTTTCTTT.

This clonotype has a single count. The genes are TRBV29-1 and TRBJ1-2; a weak D match, TRBD1 (6 bases). Deletions cut 6 bases from V and 4 bases from J, with 9 bases between. CDR3 length equals 11 residues. CDR1 SQVTM and CDR2 ANQGSEA come from the germline V gene. As DNA, the CDR3 is TGCAGCGTCGGGGACATCTATGGCTACACCTTC. It translates to CSVGDIYGYTF.

The sample holds many counts of this clonotype. The chain combines TRBV7-2 with TRBJ2-5; D is unresolved. The CDR3 is 14 amino acids. V lost 5 bases and J 1 base, leaving 11 bases between the germline ends. Germline V gives CDR1 SGHTA, CDR2 FQGNSA. The CDR3 reads CASSLPGGQETQYF. In nucleotides, the CDR3 is TGTGCCAGCAGCCTCCCAGGCGGCCAAGAGACCCAGTACTTC.

The rearrangement joins TRBV29-1 to TRBJ1-2; D is ambiguous. The CDR3 runs to 12 residues. Germline CDR1 reads SQVTM; CDR2 reads ANQGSEA. The V end lost 0 bases, the J end lost 5 bases, and 7 bases lay between the germline ends. The CDR3 nucleotides are TGCAGCGTTGAAGAGGGCCAATATGGCTACACCTTC. It encodes CSVEEGQYGYTF.

The sample holds many counts of this clonotype. This chain links TRBV7-2 with TRBJ2-3; 10 bases match TRBD2. Trimming at V came to 6 bases and at J to 3 bases, leaving 9 bases not matched to a gene. Germline CDR1 and CDR2: SGHTA and FQGNSA. The CDR3 extends over 16 amino acids. DNA of the CDR3: TGTGCCAGCAGGCATTCTAGCGGGGGAATTACAGATACGCAGTATTTT. Translated, it gives CASRHSSGGITDTQYF.

This clonotype was observed at least ten times. The chain couples TRBV7-2 to TRBJ2-3; perhaps TRBD2 as D (5 bases). The V and J ends lost 3 bases and 3 bases respectively, with 13 bases between them. The germline V gene encodes CDR1 SGHTA and CDR2 FQGNSA. The length of the CDR3 is 15 residues. The CDR3 here is CASSFSSTGTDTQYF. The CDR3 coding sequence is TGTGCCAGCAGCTTTTCTTCCACGGGAACAGATACGCAGTATTTT.